The 17 T cell receptor beta chains below all came from one sample that was sequenced in a study of PD-L1 blockade in urothelial cancer. Described time point: pretreatment peripheral blood. This table comes from immunoSEQ multiplex PCR, and its TCRdb copy is limited to in-frame clones, with some not included. The sample has 85,000 to 90,000 clones, 89% seen once. Sequenced material: PBMCs, taken around atezolizumab (anti-PD-L1) treatment. All receptors derive from a woman of 80 years or more with urothelial cancer.

The rearrangement links TRBV12-1 to TRBJ2-5; TRBD2, the table's D call, was not compared with the DNA. TRBV12-1 is described as a pseudogene. This CDR3 is 19 amino acids long. The DNA of the CDR3 is TGTGCCAGCAGCTTTCGCCTAGCGGGCCTTTGGGTATTTAGAGAGACCCAGTACTTC. This translates into CASSFRLAGLWVFRETQYF.

The rearrangement joins TRBV30 to TRBJ2-7; unclear D gene. The CDR3 runs to 11 residues. V was shortened by 0 bases and J by 9 bases, with 9 bases between the two germline ends. Germline V lookup: CDR1 GTSNPN, CDR2 SVGIG (reference sequence). In DNA, the CDR3 is TGTGCCTGGAGTGTAACTAAAGGGCAGTACTTC. It specifies CAWSVTKGQYF.

This chain joins TRBV30 and TRBJ2-7, with D tentatively TRBD2 (6 bases). V lost 0 bases and J lost 2, with 17 bases in between. Germline CDR1 and CDR2: GTSNPN and SVGIG (reference sequence). The CDR3 is 16 residues long. In DNA, the CDR3 is TGTGCCTGGAGTGTAGGACACCGGGACTTGGCCTACGAGCAGTACTTC. As protein: CAWSVGHRDLAYEQYF.

V and J are TRBV18 and TRBJ1-1; D unresolved. The CDR3 is 14 amino acids. V lost 5 bases and J 1 base, leaving 11 bases between the germline ends. Germline V gene sequence: CDR1 KGHSH, CDR2 LQKENI. The CDR3 loop reads CASSSFERNTEAFF. The CDR3 bases are TGTGCCAGCTCATCTTTCGAGAGGAACACTGAAGCTTTCTTT.

This chain joins TRBV28 and TRBJ2-6; 9 nucleotides align to TRBD1. This CDR3 has 18 residues. The germline V gene encodes CDR1 MDHEN and CDR2 SYDVKM. J lost 0 bases, V lost 7 bases, and 10 bases had no gene match. CDR3 region: CASNPAQGAYSGANVLTF. CDR3 sequence (DNA): TGTGCCAGCAACCCCGCACAGGGGGCGTACTCTGGGGCCAACGTCCTGACTTTC.

This clone has just one count. This chain joins TRBV5-1 and TRBJ2-2, with 7 nucleotides matching TRBD1. Per germline, CDR1 SGHRS and CDR2 YFSETQ. This CDR3 spans 14 amino acids. The junction had 5 bases not matched to a gene; V was cut back by 1 base and J by 8 bases. CDR3 in DNA: TGCGCCAGCAGCTTGTCACAGGGGCAGGGGGAGCTGTTTTTT. This sequence encodes CASSLSQGQGELFF.

The rearrangement links TRBV30 to TRBJ2-3; a weak D match, TRBD2 (5 bases). This CDR3 contains 15 residues. Germline V lookup: CDR1 GTSNPN, CDR2 SVGIG (reference sequence). Trimming shortened V by 3 bases and J by 0 bases, and 13 bases separated the two germline ends. The CDR3 here is CAWRLWELSTDTQYF. In DNA form, the CDR3 reads TGTGCCTGGAGACTTTGGGAGTTAAGCACAGATACGCAGTATTTT.

V usage is TRBV27 and J usage is TRBJ2-3; D is possibly TRBD1 (7 bases). V lost 3 bases, J lost 0 bases, and 13 bases lay in between. Germline V lookup: CDR1 MNHEY, CDR2 SMNVEV (reference sequence). The CDR3 runs 16 residues. The CDR3 loop reads CASSFFRGVSTDTQYF. Here the CDR3 DNA reads TGTGCCAGCAGTTTCTTCAGGGGGGTTAGCACAGATACGCAGTATTTT.

Here the CDR3 reads CASSKKKGKEGNTEAFF. The CDR3 nucleotides read TGTGCCAGCAGCAAAAAAAAGGGCAAGGAGGGGAACACTGAAGCTTTCTTT. The chain recombines TRBV21-1 with TRBJ1-1. TRBV21-1 constitutes a pseudogene. CDR3 length equals 17 residues.

The chain couples TRBV6-1 to TRBJ2-7; 8 positions agree with TRBD2. Per germline, CDR1 MNHNS and CDR2 SASEGT. Trimming removed 3 bases from V and 7 bases from J; junction bases left unmatched: 8. The CDR3 contains 14 residues. CDR3 nucleotide sequence: TGTGCCAGCAGTGAGATCGGGCGGGAGGCTGAGCAGTACTTC. Translation gives CASSEIGREAEQYF.

V usage is TRBV5-4 and J usage is TRBJ2-5; 8 nucleotides align to TRBD2. V dropped 4 bases and J dropped 1; count of bases not matched to a gene: 12. Germline V CDR1 and CDR2: SGHNT, YYREEE (reference sequence). The CDR3 sequence is 17 residues long. The CDR3 DNA reads TGTGCCAGCAGCCCACACCCCCAGCGGGAGCTCCAAGAGACCCAGTACTTC. It is translated as CASSPHPQRELQETQYF.

The genes are TRBV30 and TRBJ1-5; 8 bases map to TRBD1. The CDR3 length is 15 residues. The V and J ends lost 0 bases and 7 bases, in that order; junction bases with no gene match: 8. Germline V gene data show CDR1 as GTSNPN and CDR2 as SVGIG (reference sequence). CDR3 DNA sequence: TGTGCCTGGAGTGTTCGAGACAGGGGACGACAGCCCCAGCATTTT. It encodes CAWSVRDRGRQPQHF.

V and J are TRBV6-1 and TRBJ1-2; maybe TRBD1 (6 bases). The CDR3 runs 14 residues. V was trimmed by 6 bases and J by 0 bases, leaving 11 bases between them. Germline V CDR1 and CDR2: MNHNS, SASEGT. CDR3 DNA: TGTGCCAGCAGGGGAAGGGGGTCTAACTATGGCTACACCTTC. It encodes CASRGRGSNYGYTF.

The chain couples TRBV5-1 to TRBJ1-5, with TRBD1 as a possible D gene (6 bases). Germline-derived CDR1 and CDR2 are SGHRS and YFSETQ. Trimming took 2 bases from V and 2 from J, leaving 11 bases between them. This CDR3 contains 15 residues. CDR3 sequence reads: CASSLGGTGNQPQHF. CDR3 nucleotide sequence: TGCGCCAGCAGCTTAGGGGGAACAGGCAATCAGCCCCAGCATTTT.

The chain is built from TRBV5-6 and TRBJ1-2; a possible D gene is TRBD1 (6 bases). Trimming pared 5 bases from V and 4 bases from J, leaving 9 bases between. The CDR3 extends over 12 amino acids. CDR1 is SGHDT, CDR2 YYEEEE, per germline. The CDR3 loop is CASRRQVYGYTF. The CDR3 bases are TGTGCCAGCAGACGACAGGTCTATGGCTACACCTTC. The whole variable domain, remainder taken from reference TRBV5-6 and TRBJ1-2, is DAGVTQSPTHLIKTRGQQVTLRCSPKSGHDTVSWYQQALGQGPQFIFQYYEEEERQRGNFPDRFSGHQFPNYSSELNVNALLLGDSALYLCASRRQVYGYTFGSGTRLTVV.

This clone was recorded once. J is TRBJ2-3 and V is TRBV27; D remains unclear. The CDR3 covers 15 residues. V gave up 5 bases and J gave up 2 bases, with 14 bases separating them. Per the germline V gene, CDR1 is MNHEY and CDR2 is SMNVEV (reference sequence). CDR3 nucleotide sequence: TGTGCCAGCAGTGTAACTATCGGGTACACAGATACGCAGTATTTT. The encoded protein is CASSVTIGYTDTQYF.

The gene calls are TRBV2 and TRBJ2-5, with D possibly matching TRBD1 (5 bases). V was cut by 7 bases and J by 0 bases, with 6 bases left in between. The CDR3 is 12 amino acids. The germline V gene has CDR1 SNHLY and CDR2 FYNNEI. Here the CDR3 reads CASIRDQETQYF. The CDR3 DNA follows: TGTGCCAGCATCAGGGACCAAGAGACCCAGTACTTC.